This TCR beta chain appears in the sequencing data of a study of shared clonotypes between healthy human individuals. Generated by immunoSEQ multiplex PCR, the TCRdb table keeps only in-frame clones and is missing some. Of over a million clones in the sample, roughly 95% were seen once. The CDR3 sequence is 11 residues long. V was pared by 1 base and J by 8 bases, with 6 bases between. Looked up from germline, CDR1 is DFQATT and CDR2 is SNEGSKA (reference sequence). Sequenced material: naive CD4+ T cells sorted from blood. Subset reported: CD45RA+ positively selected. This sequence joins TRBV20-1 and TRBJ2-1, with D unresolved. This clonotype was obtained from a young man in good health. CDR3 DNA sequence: TGCAGTGCTAGAGGTCAGGATGAGCAGTTCTTC. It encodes CSARGQDEQFF.